This TCR beta chain originates from a study of T cell responses to AZD1222 COVID-19 vaccine. Measured with immunoSEQ multiplex PCR; TCRdb has only the in-frame clones, and not every one. The data hold 140,000 to 150,000 clones, with about 91% observed a single time. This TCR was recovered from an adult in good health. Sequencing was performed on peripheral blood, taken on day 0 of AZD1222 vaccination.

The CDR3 reads CSVEFGRGQPQHF. The DNA of the CDR3 is TGCAGCGTTGAGTTTGGCAGGGGCCAGCCCCAGCATTTT. The chain employs TRBV29-1 and TRBJ1-5; possibly TRBD1 for D (6 bases). Germline lookup yields CDR1 SQVTM and CDR2 ANQGSEA. V was shortened by 3 bases and J by 7 bases, with 13 bases between the two germline ends. This CDR3 spans 13 amino acids.